This T cell receptor (beta chain) was recorded in a study of T cell responses to AZD1222 COVID-19 vaccine (dated by TCRdb to about 2021). Regarding the study in general: AZD1222 recipients given second doses at about 4 weeks or at about 12 weeks were pooled, since spike-specific TCR depth and breadth were not found to differ between the two schedules. TCR sequencing covered some 250 trial participants: 207 given two doses of AZD1222 and 26 given two doses of MenACWY control vaccine. Trial participants were enrolled by age into subgroups of 18-55, 56-69 and 70-plus years, and around 140, 26 and 57 TCR-sequenced participants, respectively, were included in these subgroups.

For CDR1 and CDR2, the germline V gene lists SGHRS and YFSETQ. The CDR3 measures 15 amino acids from cysteine to phenylalanine. Only the CDR3 DNA is retained, 45 bases long and in frame from the first base. The germline V and J ends show losses of 4 bases and 3 bases respectively, and no gene match explains 6 bases of the junction. What the time point label conveys for this sample: baseline before first vaccination. Samples from vaccinated people were obtained from the UK trials COV001 and COV002, which included a single-blind randomized controlled phase 2/3 trial of AZD1222 (ChAdOx1 nCoV-19) in healthy adults. For TCRbeta chain sequencing, PBMC samples from trial participants were taken at day 0 and at day 28 after the second dose. This clone was seen once. The specificity of this receptor is unknown. Per-base qualities were not stored, and no clone one base away is much larger. The CDR3 regions of human TCRbeta chains were analyzed by immunosequencing. The published analysis was carried out like this. TCRs in the repertoires were matched against a reference library of SARS-CoV-2-specific TCRs that had been generated with the MIRA antigen-specificity platform. Breadth was defined as the fraction of unique TCRs that were SARS-CoV-2-associated, and depth was defined as the fraction of total T cells that were SARS-CoV-2-associated. Using the MIRA data, each spike-specific TCR was assigned both to the spike region to which the TCR was reactive and to a CD4 or CD8 class. Log10-transformed breadth and depth values were compared by one-way ANOVA with Sidak's multiple comparisons tests. TCRdb stores this immuneACCESS table with in-frame sequences only. Part of the clones is absent; in the studies checked, under half of the shortfall reflects unresolved V genes, and no reason is known for the rest. The D gene and trimming were derived from the DNA, and the V and J assignments and clone size from that table. This sample lists about 130,000 clones; approximately 80% were detected once. Approximately 4% of the sample belongs to the ten largest clones.

The paper's findings and limits, for the study overall: No day 14 peak-response samples were available, so repertoires were characterized only after the peak T cell response. Vaccine-associated CD4 TCRs spanned the whole spike protein, with dominant responses in regions 160-218 and 743-854. Conclusions about previously exposed vaccinees are limited, since just five or six AZD1222 recipients were seropositive for SARS-CoV-2 at baseline. Participants were mostly white British, with more females than males. The authors suggested clonal diversity may have been underestimated. In the small 56-69-year group, the increase in depth fell short of significance, most likely because of low power. Spike-specific TCR breadth and depth rose significantly after two AZD1222 doses compared with day 0 and with MenACWY recipients. Reportedly, close to half of the unique spike-specific TCRs recognized epitopes lying outside the regions that are mutated in the B.1.351 and B.1.1.7 variants.

The receptor was isolated from an adult in good health. The sequencing used peripheral blood, collected on day 0 of AZD1222 vaccination. The sequence links TRBV5-1 to TRBJ1-5; a stretch of 8 junction bases matches TRBD1. The DNA sequence is TGCGCCAGCAGCCTGACAGGGGCCTACAATCAGCCCCAGCATTTT. The translation is CASSLTGAYNQPQHF.